This is a list of T cell receptor beta chains from one sample in a study of patients and donors after allogeneic stem cell transplantation. TCRdb re-derived calls from the RT-PCR reads in MiXCR, one entry per CDR3 protein. The sample lists roughly 940,000 distinct CDR3 sequences, roughly 18% occurring once. Source material: blood, either unsorted or a sorted T cell fraction (not recorded which). Receptors originate from a human donor who was either an allogeneic HSCT recipient or a stem cell or donor lymphocyte infusion donor (not recorded which). It is not recorded whose cells these are; they may come from a transplant donor. Both conserved end residues are part of each CDR3. Fields, in order: J gene, V gene, D gene, clone size, CDR3 DNA, CDR3 protein. A D gene is named only where the DNA matches it firmly. A clone size is listed for some rows: how often the clone was seen (once, few, many), or a class if it is expanded.

J gene: TRBJ2-2; V gene: TRBV6-5; D gene: .; clone size: .; CDR3 DNA: TGTGCCAGCAGTTACCCACTAACCGGGGAGCTGTTTTTT; CDR3 protein: CASSYPLTGELFF
J gene: TRBJ2-3; V gene: TRBV12-3/TRBV12-4; D gene: TRBD1; clone size: .; CDR3 DNA: TGTGCCAGCAGCCTACTGGGGACAGGGGGATTCGGCACAGATACGCAGTATTTT; CDR3 protein: CASSLLGTGGFGTDTQYF
J gene: TRBJ2-7; V gene: TRBV2; D gene: .; clone size: few; CDR3 DNA: TGTGCCAGCAGTGAACAGGAGTACGAGCAGTACTTC; CDR3 protein: CASSEQEYEQYF
J gene: TRBJ1-1; V gene: TRBV11-3; D gene: TRBD1; clone size: .; CDR3 DNA: TGTGCCAGCAGCTCCAGGGGGCAGGGGGACACTGAAGCTTTCTTT; CDR3 protein: CASSSRGQGDTEAFF
J gene: TRBJ2-1; V gene: TRBV9; D gene: TRBD2; clone size: .; CDR3 DNA: TGTGCCAGCAGCGGGTCGGGAGGGACTGCGTACAATGAGCAGTTCTTC; CDR3 protein: CASSGSGGTAYNEQFF
J gene: TRBJ2-3; V gene: TRBV11-1; D gene: TRBD2; clone size: .; CDR3 DNA: TGTGCCAGCAGCTTACTTCTAGCGGGAGGATCCCCTAGCACAGATACGCAGTATTTT; CDR3 protein: CASSLLLAGGSPSTDTQYF
J gene: TRBJ2-1; V gene: TRBV12-3/TRBV12-4; D gene: TRBD2; clone size: .; CDR3 DNA: TGTGCCAGCAGTCCTATAGCGGGAGCAAGTGAGCAGTTCTTC; CDR3 protein: CASSPIAGASEQFF
J gene: TRBJ1-5; V gene: TRBV5-6; D gene: .; clone size: few; CDR3 DNA: TGTGCCAGCAGCTTTAATAGAGGAAATAAAGGGGGACAGCCCCAGCATTTT; CDR3 protein: CASSFNRGNKGGQPQHF
J gene: TRBJ2-5; V gene: TRBV5-1; D gene: .; clone size: .; CDR3 DNA: TGCGCCAGCAGCAACGGACAGATACTTGAAGAGACCCAGTACTTC; CDR3 protein: CASSNGQILEETQYF
J gene: TRBJ1-5; V gene: TRBV29-1; D gene: .; clone size: many; CDR3 DNA: TGCAGCGTTGAAGAGGGGGCAAGCAATCAGCCCCAGCATTTT; CDR3 protein: CSVEEGASNQPQHF
J gene: TRBJ2-6; V gene: TRBV5-1; D gene: .; clone size: .; CDR3 DNA: TGCGCCAGCAGCTTGGATACGGCCTCTGGGGCCAACGTCCTGACTTTC; CDR3 protein: CASSLDTASGANVLTF
J gene: TRBJ1-1; V gene: TRBV3-1; D gene: .; clone size: .; CDR3 DNA: TGTGCCAGCAGCTCGCGGACACTATTGAACACTGAAGCTTTCTTT; CDR3 protein: CASSSRTLLNTEAFF
J gene: TRBJ1-3; V gene: TRBV28; D gene: .; clone size: many; CDR3 DNA: TGTGCCAGCACGGAGATGTACACCATATATTTT; CDR3 protein: CASTEMYTIYF
J gene: TRBJ2-1; V gene: TRBV13; D gene: .; clone size: .; CDR3 DNA: TGTGCCAGCAGCCCGCGACTAGTCTCCTACAATGAGCAGTTCTTC; CDR3 protein: CASSPRLVSYNEQFF
J gene: TRBJ1-1; V gene: TRBV27; D gene: .; clone size: .; CDR3 DNA: TGTGCCAGCAGTTTATCGAGTTTACAGGGAAGAACTGAAGCTTTCTTT; CDR3 protein: CASSLSSLQGRTEAFF
J gene: TRBJ2-1; V gene: TRBV7-2; D gene: .; clone size: .; CDR3 DNA: TGTGCCAGCAGCTTAGCATTGTATGAGCAGTTCTTC; CDR3 protein: CASSLALYEQFF
J gene: TRBJ1-6; V gene: TRBV25-1; D gene: .; clone size: few; CDR3 DNA: TGTGCCAGCAGTGATGGCGGGAAGTATAATTCACCCCTCCACTTT; CDR3 protein: CASSDGGKYNSPLHF
J gene: TRBJ2-1; V gene: TRBV5-1; D gene: TRBD2; clone size: .; CDR3 DNA: TGCGCCAGCAGCTTGGTATCTAGCGGGCATTCCTACAATGAGCAGTTCTTC; CDR3 protein: CASSLVSSGHSYNEQFF
J gene: TRBJ1-1; V gene: TRBV15; D gene: TRBD1; clone size: few; CDR3 DNA: TGTGCCACCAGCATACAGGGGAAAAACACTGAAGCTTTCTTT; CDR3 protein: CATSIQGKNTEAFF
J gene: TRBJ2-5; V gene: TRBV12-3/TRBV12-4; D gene: .; clone size: .; CDR3 DNA: TGTGCCAGCAGTTTAGGGGGGCAGGGACAACAAGAGACCCAGTACTTC; CDR3 protein: CASSLGGQGQQETQYF
J gene: TRBJ2-5; V gene: TRBV5-5; D gene: TRBD2; clone size: few; CDR3 DNA: TGTGCCAGCAGCCCTGTTGGGACTAGCGGCCCCCAAGAGACCCAGTACTTC; CDR3 protein: CASSPVGTSGPQETQYF
J gene: TRBJ1-5; V gene: TRBV4-2; D gene: .; clone size: .; CDR3 DNA: TGTGCCAGCAGCCAAGAACAAGGGAAGGACCAGCCCCAGCATTTT; CDR3 protein: CASSQEQGKDQPQHF
J gene: TRBJ2-3; V gene: TRBV5-4; D gene: .; clone size: once; CDR3 DNA: TGTGCCAGCAGCTTGACCCAGCGCACAGATACGCAGTATTTT; CDR3 protein: CASSLTQRTDTQYF
J gene: TRBJ2-7; V gene: TRBV5-1; D gene: .; clone size: few; CDR3 DNA: TGCGCCAGCAGCTCCGAGCGGACGGGCTACGAGCAGTACTTC; CDR3 protein: CASSSERTGYEQYF
J gene: TRBJ2-5; V gene: TRBV24-1; D gene: .; clone size: few; CDR3 DNA: TGTGCCACCGCTCGGGACGCGGCGGAGACCCAGTACTTC; CDR3 protein: CATARDAAETQYF
J gene: TRBJ1-1; V gene: TRBV12-3/TRBV12-4; D gene: TRBD1; clone size: many; CDR3 DNA: TGTGCCAGCAGTTGGACAGGGACAACTGAAGCTTTCTTT; CDR3 protein: CASSWTGTTEAFF
J gene: TRBJ2-2; V gene: TRBV6-5; D gene: .; clone size: .; CDR3 DNA: TGTGCCAGCAGTTACTTTGATCTTGGCGCCGGGGAGCTGTTTTTT; CDR3 protein: CASSYFDLGAGELFF